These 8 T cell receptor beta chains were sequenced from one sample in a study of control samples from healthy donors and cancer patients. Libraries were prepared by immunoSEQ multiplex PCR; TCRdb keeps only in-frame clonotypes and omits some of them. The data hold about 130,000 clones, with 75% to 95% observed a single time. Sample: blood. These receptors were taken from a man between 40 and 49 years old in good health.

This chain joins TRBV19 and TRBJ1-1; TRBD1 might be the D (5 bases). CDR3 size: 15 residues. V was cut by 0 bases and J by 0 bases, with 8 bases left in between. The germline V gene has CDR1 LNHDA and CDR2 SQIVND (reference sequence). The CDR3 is CASSIEGVMNTEAFF. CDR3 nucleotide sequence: TGTGCCAGTAGTATAGAAGGGGTCATGAACACTGAAGCTTTCTTT. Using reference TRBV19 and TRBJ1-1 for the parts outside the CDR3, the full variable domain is DGGITQSPKYLFRKEGQNVTLSCEQNLNHDAMYWYRQDPGQGLRLIYYSQIVNDFQKGDIAEGYSVSREKKESFPLTVTSAQKNPTAFYLCASSIEGVMNTEAFFGQGTRLTVV.

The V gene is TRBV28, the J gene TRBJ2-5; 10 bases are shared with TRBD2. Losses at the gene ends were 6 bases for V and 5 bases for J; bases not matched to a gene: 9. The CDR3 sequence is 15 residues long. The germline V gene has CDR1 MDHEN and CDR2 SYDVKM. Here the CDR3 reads CASRDGLAVGETQYF. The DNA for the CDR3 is TGTGCCAGCAGAGATGGACTAGCGGTGGGGGAGACCCAGTACTTC.

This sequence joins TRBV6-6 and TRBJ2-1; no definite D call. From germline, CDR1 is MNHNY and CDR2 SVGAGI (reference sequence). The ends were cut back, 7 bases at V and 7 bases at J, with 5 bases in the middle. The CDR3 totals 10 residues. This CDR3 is CASTGNEQFF. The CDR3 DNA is TGTGCCAGCACCGGGAATGAGCAGTTCTTC.

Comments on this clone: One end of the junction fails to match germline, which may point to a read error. The chain's CDR3 is CASSPTVPIPLHF. The CDR3 nucleotides read TGTGCTAGCAGCCCTACGGTCCCGATCCCCCTCCACTTT. The chain recombines TRBV7-7 with TRBJ1-6; D remains unclear. CDR3 size: 13 residues. Germline-derived CDR1 and CDR2 are SSHAT and FNYEAQ (reference sequence).

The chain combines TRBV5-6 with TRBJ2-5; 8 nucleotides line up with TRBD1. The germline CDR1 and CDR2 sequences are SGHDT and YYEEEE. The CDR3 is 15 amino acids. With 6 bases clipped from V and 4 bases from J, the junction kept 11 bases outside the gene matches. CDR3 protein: CASKNVGQGRETQYF. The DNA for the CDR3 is TGTGCCAGCAAAAATGTCGGACAGGGCCGAGAGACCCAGTACTTC.

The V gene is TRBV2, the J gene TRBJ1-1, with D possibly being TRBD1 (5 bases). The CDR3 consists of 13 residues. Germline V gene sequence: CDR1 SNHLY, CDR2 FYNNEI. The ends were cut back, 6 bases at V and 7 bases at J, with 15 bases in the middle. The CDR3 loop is CASRSGTAGEAFF. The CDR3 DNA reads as TGTGCCAGCAGAAGCGGGACCGCAGGTGAAGCTTTCTTT.

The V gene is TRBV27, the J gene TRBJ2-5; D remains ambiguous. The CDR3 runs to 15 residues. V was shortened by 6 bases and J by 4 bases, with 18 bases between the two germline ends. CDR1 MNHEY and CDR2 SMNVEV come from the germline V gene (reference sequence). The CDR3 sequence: CASSPFNHRGETQYF. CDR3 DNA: TGTGCCAGCAGCCCCTTCAACCACCGCGGAGAGACCCAGTACTTC.

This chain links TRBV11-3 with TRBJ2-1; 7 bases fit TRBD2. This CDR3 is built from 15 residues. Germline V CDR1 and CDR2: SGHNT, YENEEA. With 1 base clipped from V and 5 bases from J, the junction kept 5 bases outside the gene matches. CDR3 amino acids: CASSLGSGVHNEQFF. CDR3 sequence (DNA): TGTGCCAGCAGCTTAGGAAGCGGGGTGCACAATGAGCAGTTCTTC.